This T cell receptor (beta chain) was identified in a study of T cell clones after liver transplantation (dated by TCRdb to the late 2010s). With regard to the full study: ITN030ST, the source of the samples, was a randomized trial that attempted immunosuppression withdrawal within 2 years of liver transplantation. Donor-reactive T cell clones were identified using TCRbeta sequencing after a pre-transplant mixed lymphocyte reaction and were then followed in post-transplant blood. As an antigen-independent comparator for the donor-reactive sequences, third party-reactive TCRbeta sequences from pre-transplant MLRs were identified as well. Three of the eight recipients were HCV-positive; the others were transplanted for non-autoimmune, non-viral indications. Subjects received no induction therapy and standard immunosuppression until randomization at 12-24 months post-transplant. Tolerance meant complete immunosuppression withdrawal for at least one year without liver enzymes rising beyond twice the upper limit of normal. Blood samples were taken pre-transplant, pre-randomization before withdrawal, and post-randomization after full withdrawal or failed withdrawal. The study cohort included 8 liver transplant recipients, of whom 3 were classified as tolerant and 5 as non-tolerant.

The CDR3 sequence holds 15 residues, the cysteine and phenylalanine included. Only the CDR3 DNA stays, 45 bases, in frame from base 1. The germline V gene specifies SNHLY as CDR1 and FYNNEI as CDR2. Ends trimmed: V by 2 bases, J by 4 bases; bases unmatched to a gene: 4. High-throughput TCRbeta CDR3 sequencing of frozen genomic DNA was performed by immunoSEQ, with PCR amplification, mapping, bias correction and internal controls included. In the authors' own workflow: Only productive rearrangements were retained, and each unique TCRbeta sequence was defined by its CDR3 nucleotide sequence together with its V and J gene. Donor-reactive sequences required at least 5-fold expansion in CFSE-low cells versus unstimulated pre-transplant cells and at least 0.01% frequency. To ensure at least 90% detection power, minimum frequency thresholds were set for each subject based on that subject's lowest-template unstimulated sample. Jensen-Shannon divergence between the top 1000 TCRbeta sequences post- versus pre-transplant served as the measure of repertoire turnover. Two-sided Fisher's exact tests were used to test for changes in how often donor-reactive sequences were detected. The immuneACCESS repertoire file appears here via TCRdb, limited to in-frame rearrangements. These files lack a portion of the clones; in checked studies, under half of the deficit traces to unresolved V genes, and the cause of the others is not known. V, J and clone size are taken as reported in that table, and D and trimming were inferred from the DNA itself. The sample data list around 120,000 clones, and just over 90% of these were observed just once. The ten largest clones take up 0.83% of the sample.

The investigation overall reported the following: Low numbers of available donor cells limited the measurable donor-reactive repertoire in a couple of subjects. Because no allograft tissue specimens were available, donor-reactive T cells may have migrated into the graft instead of being deleted. Conclusions were preliminary, limited by small, heterogeneous patient numbers and non-standardized post-transplant time points. Donor-reactive sequences declined more than third party-reactive ones, suggesting partial antigen-specific deletion unrelated to withdrawal success. In most of the 8 subjects, circulating donor-reactive CD4 TCRbeta sequences decreased significantly after transplant, regardless of tolerance or HCV status. Once repertoire turnover was taken into account, donor-reactive detection showed a significant reduction for CD4 in 7 of 8 subjects and for CD8 in 8 of 8.

In its sample, this clone was seen once. Its antigen is unknown. No per-base quality is available; no much larger clone lies one base away. Unstimulated PBMCs, after thawing, were stained for CD3, CD4 and CD8 and then FACS-sorted into CD3+CD4+ and CD3+CD8+ populations. All 8 studied subjects were randomized to immunosuppression withdrawal. The Qiagen DNeasy Blood and Tissue Kit was used for genomic DNA isolation. The TCR comes from a human patient who received a liver transplant. It is possible that, after a transplant, some T cells come from the graft donor. This chain is built from TRBV2 and TRBJ2-2, with 7 bases matching TRBD2. The sample in question was CD4+ T cells from blood, obtained 12 months after liver transplant. The CDR3 reads as follows: CASSEQGGATGELFF. Here is the DNA: TGTGCCAGCAGTGAACAGGGAGGGGCCACCGGGGAGCTGTTTTTT.